The T cell receptor beta chain under discussion was sequenced for a study of T cells in Graves' hyperthyroidism and ophthalmopathy (dated by TCRdb to between 2018 and 2021). About the investigation overall: Peripheral blood samples were taken at initial diagnosis, before any treatment was given. TCR V-J signatures able to tell the groups apart were searched for in a discovery cohort of approximately 95 patients, of whom 43 had Graves' ophthalmopathy and 55 to 65 had stable Graves' hyperthyroidism. Prospective prediction of ophthalmopathy was tested in an independent validation cohort consisting of roughly 19 hyperthyroidism patients and approximately 16 patients who later progressed to ophthalmopathy. The 75 to 100 discovery patients were randomly divided into training and test sets at a 7:3 ratio. In addition, the study compared T-cell repertoires in thyroid tissue and in blood from about 6 Graves' hyperthyroidism patients. After sampling, hyperthyroidism patients received methimazole starting at 30 mg daily, and ophthalmopathy patients received high-dose intravenous methylprednisolone. The paper reports TCR Vbeta CDR3 sequencing of some 140 peripheral blood samples: around 41 ophthalmopathy, about 75 hyperthyroidism and approximately 17 progressor patients.

The TCR beta CDR3 regions were amplified from the RNA transcripts. The TCR CDR3 was subjected to a first round of RT-PCR using the HTBI primer set and the Qiagen OneStep RT-PCR kit. A second multiplex PCR round built the libraries, followed by size selection and purification. The libraries were sequenced on an Illumina HiSeq2000 using paired-end 100 bp reads. Per the original workflow: SOAPnuke was used to process the raw data, throwing out any read that contained adapters or uncalled bases, had a mean Phred below 15, or lacked an exact constant-primer or identifier match. High-quality paired reads were merged using COPE v1.2.5, and each unique nucleotide sequence was defined as a clonotype. Clonotypes were aligned to IMGT TRBV, TRBD and TRBJ reference segments using MiTCR v1.1. The analysis included only V-J combinations with a frequency above 0.0001, which together covered roughly 99% of the repertoires. A TCS score was defined as the ratio of F50 (clonal expansion) to E x V (chaos), with BLOSUM62-based TCRdist applied between CDR3 peptides within each V-J. Welch's t-statistics and random forest reduced fewer than 600 V-J features to 10 to 15, which were used in a naive Bayes classifier (R e1071). TCRdb itself trimmed the public reads at Q25 with fastp, ran MiXCR and retained productive beta chains. Rows are combined by CDR3 protein, so each entry shows the most common genes and DNA. These V and J calls derive from TCRdb rather than the authors' analysis. Within this sample are some 50,000 distinct CDR3 sequences, with under 50% of them counted one time only. The top ten hold about 9% of the sample.

CDR1 and CDR2, looked up from the germline V gene, are MNHNS and SASEGT. The CDR3 holds 14 amino acids from the cysteine to the phenylalanine. The CDR3 DNA has 42 bases and is translated from base 1. Moderately to severely active disease, a Clinical Activity Score of at least 3, a NOSPECS grade of at least 4, and a duration under 3 months were present in ophthalmopathy patients. Any patient with an uncontrolled infection, another autoimmune disease, pregnancy or lactation was excluded. Diagnoses were established on the basis of clinical symptoms, serum thyroxine and TRAb, thyroid ultrasound, and orbital computed tomography. PBMCs were isolated from more than 8 ml of fresh peripheral blood by Ficoll-Paque density gradient centrifugation. Total RNA was extracted using Trizol reagent, and RNA quality was assessed on an Agilent 2100 Bioanalyzer. A note on this clonotype: Its cognate antigen has yet to be identified. A single base separates this from a much larger clone, so it may be a read error.

Paper-wide results and their limitations: In validation, progression to ophthalmopathy was predicted by the model with around 71% sensitivity and 72.22% specificity, a median of approximately 6.5 months before onset. Blood samples also contained most of the expanded thyroid clonotypes (frequency above 0.001), which suggests that blood repertoires may reflect thyroid immune responses. In cross-validation, a model built on a 13 V-J signature told ophthalmopathy apart from stable hyperthyroidism with just under 90% sensitivity and roughly 81% specificity, and in testing the same model reached 80%/75%. No statistical method was used to set the sample size in advance, and investigators knew the group allocation.

Sequences were obtained from blood. The chain employs TRBV6-1 and TRBJ1-4, with 8 bases in between that match TRBD1. This clonotype was obtained from a woman aged 50 to 60 with Graves' ophthalmopathy. The DNA sequence reads TGTGCCAGCAGGGGACAGGCCTCTTATGAAAAACTGTCTTTT. Translated, it gives CASRGQASYEKLSF.